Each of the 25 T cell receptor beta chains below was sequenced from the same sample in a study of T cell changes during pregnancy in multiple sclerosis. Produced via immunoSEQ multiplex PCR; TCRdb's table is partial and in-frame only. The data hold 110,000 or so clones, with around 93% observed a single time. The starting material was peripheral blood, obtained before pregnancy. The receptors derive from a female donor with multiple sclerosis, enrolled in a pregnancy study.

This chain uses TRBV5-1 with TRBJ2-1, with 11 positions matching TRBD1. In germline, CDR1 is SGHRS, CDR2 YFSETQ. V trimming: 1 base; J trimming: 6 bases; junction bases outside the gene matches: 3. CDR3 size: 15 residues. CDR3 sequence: CASSLSGTGGNEQFF. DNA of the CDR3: TGCGCCAGCAGCTTGTCCGGGACAGGGGGCAATGAGCAGTTCTTC.

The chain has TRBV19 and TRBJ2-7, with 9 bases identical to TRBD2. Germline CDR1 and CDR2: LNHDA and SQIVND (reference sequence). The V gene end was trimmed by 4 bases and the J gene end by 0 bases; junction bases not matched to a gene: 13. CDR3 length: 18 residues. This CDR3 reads CASSNTRAGGPDSYEQYF. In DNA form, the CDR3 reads TGTGCCAGTAGTAATACTCGTGCGGGAGGGCCTGACTCCTACGAGCAGTACTTC.

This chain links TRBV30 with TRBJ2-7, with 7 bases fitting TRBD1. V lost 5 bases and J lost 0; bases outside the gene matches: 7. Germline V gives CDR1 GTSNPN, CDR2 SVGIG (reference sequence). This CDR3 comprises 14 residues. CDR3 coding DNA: TGTGCCTGGGGAGGACAGGCCCTCTCCTACGAGCAGTACTTC. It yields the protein CAWGGQALSYEQYF. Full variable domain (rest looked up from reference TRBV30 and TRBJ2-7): SQTIHQWPATLVQPVGSPLSLECTVEGTSNPNLYWYRQAAGRGLQLLFYSVGIGQISSEVPQNLSASRPQDRQFILSSKKLLLSDSGFYLCAWGGQALSYEQYFGPGTRLTVT.

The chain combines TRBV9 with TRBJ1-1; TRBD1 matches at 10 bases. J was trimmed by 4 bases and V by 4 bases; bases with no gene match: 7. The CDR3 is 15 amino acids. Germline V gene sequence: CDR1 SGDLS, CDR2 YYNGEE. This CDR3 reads CASSRDRGLSTEAFF. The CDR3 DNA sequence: TGTGCCAGCAGCCGGGACAGGGGACTTAGCACTGAAGCTTTCTTT.

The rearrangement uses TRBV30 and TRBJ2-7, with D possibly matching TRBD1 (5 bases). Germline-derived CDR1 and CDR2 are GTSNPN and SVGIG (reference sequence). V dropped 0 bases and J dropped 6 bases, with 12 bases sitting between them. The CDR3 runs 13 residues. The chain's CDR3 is CAWSVQAQGEQYF. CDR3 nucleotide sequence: TGTGCCTGGAGTGTACAGGCTCAGGGCGAGCAGTACTTC.

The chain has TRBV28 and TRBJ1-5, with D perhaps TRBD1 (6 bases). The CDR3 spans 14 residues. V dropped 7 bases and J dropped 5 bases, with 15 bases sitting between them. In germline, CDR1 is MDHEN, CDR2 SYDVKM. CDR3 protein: CASIPGGQDQPQHF. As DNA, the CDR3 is TGTGCCAGCATACCCGGGGGGCAAGATCAGCCCCAGCATTTT.

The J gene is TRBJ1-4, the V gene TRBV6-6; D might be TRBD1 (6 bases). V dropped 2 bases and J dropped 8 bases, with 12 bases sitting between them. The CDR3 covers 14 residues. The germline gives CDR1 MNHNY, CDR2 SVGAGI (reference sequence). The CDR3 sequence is CASSYEGVREKLFF. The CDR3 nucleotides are TGTGCCAGCAGTTACGAGGGGGTACGGGAAAAACTGTTTTTT.

The CDR3 region is CASSRNLQSSYEQYF. As DNA, the CDR3 is TGCGCCAGCAGCCGTAACCTACAGAGCTCCTACGAGCAGTACTTC. The V call is TRBV5-1, the J call TRBJ2-7; D gene ambiguous. Trimming took off 4 bases at V and 0 bases at J, with 14 bases between the two ends. The CDR3 extends over 15 amino acids. Germline CDR1 SGHRS, CDR2 YFSETQ.

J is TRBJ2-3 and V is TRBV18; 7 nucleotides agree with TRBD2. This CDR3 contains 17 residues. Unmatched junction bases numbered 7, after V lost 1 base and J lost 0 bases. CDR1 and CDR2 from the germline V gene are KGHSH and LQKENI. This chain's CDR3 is CASSPLPSGASTDTQYF. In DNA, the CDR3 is TGTGCCAGCTCACCACTCCCTAGCGGAGCTAGCACAGATACGCAGTATTTT.

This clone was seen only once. CDR3: CAISEKGLTTGELFF. CDR3 bases: TGTGCCATCAGTGAGAAGGGACTGACGACCGGGGAGCTGTTTTTT. The V gene is TRBV10-3, the J gene TRBJ2-2, with D perhaps TRBD2 (6 bases). Germline V gives CDR1 ENHRY, CDR2 SYGVKD. Trimming shortened V by 2 bases and J by 5 bases, and 12 bases separated the two germline ends. CDR3 length equals 15 residues.

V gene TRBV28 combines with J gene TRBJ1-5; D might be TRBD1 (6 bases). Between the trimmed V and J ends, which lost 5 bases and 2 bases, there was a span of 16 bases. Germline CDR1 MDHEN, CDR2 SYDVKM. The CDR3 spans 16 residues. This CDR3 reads CASSPETGMGNQPQHF. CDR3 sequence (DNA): TGTGCCAGCAGTCCCGAGACAGGAATGGGCAATCAGCCCCAGCATTTT.

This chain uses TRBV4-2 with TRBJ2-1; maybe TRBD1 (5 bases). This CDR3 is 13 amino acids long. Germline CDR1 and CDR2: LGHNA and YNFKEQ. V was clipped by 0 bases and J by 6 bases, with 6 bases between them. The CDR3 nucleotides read TGTGCCAGCAGCCAAGAGGACATCAATGAGCAGTTCTTC. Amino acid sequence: CASSQEDINEQFF.

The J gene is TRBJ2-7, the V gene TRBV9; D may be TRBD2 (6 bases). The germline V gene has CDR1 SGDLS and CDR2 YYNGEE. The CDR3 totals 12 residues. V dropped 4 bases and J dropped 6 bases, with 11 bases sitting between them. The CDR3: CASSQGLCEQYF. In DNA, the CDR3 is TGTGCCAGCAGCCAGGGACTCTGCGAGCAGTACTTC.

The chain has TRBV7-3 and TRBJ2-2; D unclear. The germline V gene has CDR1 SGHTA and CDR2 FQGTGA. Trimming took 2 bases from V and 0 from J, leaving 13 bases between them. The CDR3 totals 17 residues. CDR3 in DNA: TGTGCCAGCAGCTTACATGGCGGAACACCGAACACCGGGGAGCTGTTTTTT. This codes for CASSLHGGTPNTGELFF.

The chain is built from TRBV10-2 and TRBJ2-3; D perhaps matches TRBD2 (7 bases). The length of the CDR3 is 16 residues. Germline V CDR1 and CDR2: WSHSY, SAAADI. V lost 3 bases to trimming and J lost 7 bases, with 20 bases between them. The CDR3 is CASSDYSRGGMNTQYF. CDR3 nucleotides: TGCGCCAGCAGTGATTATAGTAGGGGGGGGATGAATACGCAGTATTTT.

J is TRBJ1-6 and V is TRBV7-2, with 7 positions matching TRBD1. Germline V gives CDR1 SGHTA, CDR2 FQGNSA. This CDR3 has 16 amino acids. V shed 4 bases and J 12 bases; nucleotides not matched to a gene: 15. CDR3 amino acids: CASSSEPTGILGPLHF. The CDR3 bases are TGTGCCAGCAGCTCAGAACCGACAGGGATACTGGGACCCCTCCACTTT.

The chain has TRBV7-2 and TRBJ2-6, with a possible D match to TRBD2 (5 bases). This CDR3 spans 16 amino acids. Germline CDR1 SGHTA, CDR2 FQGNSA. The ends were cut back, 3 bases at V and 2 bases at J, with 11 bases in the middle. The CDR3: CASSFLATAGANVLTF. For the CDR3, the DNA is TGTGCCAGCAGCTTTCTAGCAACCGCTGGGGCCAACGTCCTGACTTTC.

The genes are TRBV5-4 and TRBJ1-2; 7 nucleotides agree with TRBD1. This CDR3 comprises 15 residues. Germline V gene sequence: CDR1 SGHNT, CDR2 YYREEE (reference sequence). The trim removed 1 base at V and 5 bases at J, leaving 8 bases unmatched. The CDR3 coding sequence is TGTGCCAGCAGCTTGCCGGGACAGATCTTTTATGGCTACACCTTC. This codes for CASSLPGQIFYGYTF.

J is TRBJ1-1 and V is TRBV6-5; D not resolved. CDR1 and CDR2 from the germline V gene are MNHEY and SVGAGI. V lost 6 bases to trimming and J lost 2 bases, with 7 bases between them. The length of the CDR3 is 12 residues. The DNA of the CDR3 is TGTGCCAGCAGGCTCAGTAACACTGAAGCTTTCTTT. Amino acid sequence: CASRLSNTEAFF.

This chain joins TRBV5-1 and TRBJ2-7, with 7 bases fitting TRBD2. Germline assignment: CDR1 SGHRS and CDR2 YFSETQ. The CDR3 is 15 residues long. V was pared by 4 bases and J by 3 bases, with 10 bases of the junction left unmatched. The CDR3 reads CASSLGEGLYYEQYF. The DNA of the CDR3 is TGCGCCAGCAGCCTTGGGGAGGGTCTTTACTACGAGCAGTACTTC.

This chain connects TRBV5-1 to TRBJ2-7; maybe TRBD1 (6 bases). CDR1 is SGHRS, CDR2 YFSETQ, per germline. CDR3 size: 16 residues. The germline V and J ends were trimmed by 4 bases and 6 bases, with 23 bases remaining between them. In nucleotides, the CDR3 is TGCGCCAGCAGCGCCGAGTGGGGGCAGGGAACCGTCGAGCAGTACTTC. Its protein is CASSAEWGQGTVEQYF.

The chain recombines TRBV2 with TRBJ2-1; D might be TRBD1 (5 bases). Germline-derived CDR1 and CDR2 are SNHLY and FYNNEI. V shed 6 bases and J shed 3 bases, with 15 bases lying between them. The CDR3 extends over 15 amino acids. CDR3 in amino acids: CASSGSRGRYNEQFF. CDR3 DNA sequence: TGTGCCAGCAGCGGCTCAAGGGGCCGCTACAATGAGCAGTTCTTC. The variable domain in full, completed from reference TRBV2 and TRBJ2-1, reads EPEVTQTPSHQVTQMGQEVILRCVPISNHLYFYWYRQILGQKVEFLVSFYNNEISEKSEIFDDQFSVERPDGSNFTLKIRSTKLEDSAMYFCASSGSRGRYNEQFFGPGTRLTVL.

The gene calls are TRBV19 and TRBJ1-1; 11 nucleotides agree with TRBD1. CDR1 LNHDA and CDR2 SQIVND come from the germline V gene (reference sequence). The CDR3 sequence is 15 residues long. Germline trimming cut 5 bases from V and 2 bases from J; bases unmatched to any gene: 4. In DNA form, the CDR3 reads TGTGCCAGTAGTCCGGACAGGGGGCGAAACACTGAAGCTTTCTTT. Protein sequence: CASSPDRGRNTEAFF.

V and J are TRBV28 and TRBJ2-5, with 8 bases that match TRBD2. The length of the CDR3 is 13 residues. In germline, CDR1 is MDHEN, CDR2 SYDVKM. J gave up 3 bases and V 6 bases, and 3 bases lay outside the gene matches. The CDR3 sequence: CASSQTSEETQYF. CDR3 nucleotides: TGTGCCAGCAGCCAGACTAGCGAAGAGACCCAGTACTTC.

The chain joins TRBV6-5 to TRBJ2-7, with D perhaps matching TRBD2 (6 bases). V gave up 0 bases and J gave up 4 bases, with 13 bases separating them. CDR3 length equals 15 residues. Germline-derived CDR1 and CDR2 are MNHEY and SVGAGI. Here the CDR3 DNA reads TGTGCCAGCAGTTACTCGGGGGGATCCGGGTACGAGCAGTACTTC. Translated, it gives CASSYSGGSGYEQYF.